The rows below give T cell receptor beta chains drawn from one sample of a study of T-cell reconstitution after alpha-beta-depleted transplantation in children. MiXCR was run by TCRdb on the PCR reads, yielding one entry per CDR3 protein. The data contain some 400,000 distinct CDR3 sequences, roughly 22% of them singletons. The sequenced sample was PBMCs from the stem cell graft donor, obtained from the stem cell graft. The receptors stem from a human donor who donated a stem cell graft to a child with acute myeloid leukemia. Each CDR3 is given with its conserved first and last residue. Fields, in order: clone size, D gene, V gene, J gene, CDR3 protein, CDR3 DNA. D genes are given only for firm matches. Some rows have no size entry. The others give once, few or many, or a class for an expanded clone.

clone_size: many
d_call: TRBD2
v_call: TRBV20-1
j_call: TRBJ2-7
cdr3_aa: CSARISGRWSYEQYF
cdr3_nt: TGCAGTGCCCGAATTAGCGGGAGATGGTCCTACGAGCAGTACTTC

clone_size: .
d_call: TRBD2
v_call: TRBV28
j_call: TRBJ2-3
cdr3_aa: CASSPWAVAGASSTDTQYF
cdr3_nt: TGTGCCAGCAGCCCCTGGGCGGTAGCGGGAGCCTCTAGCACAGATACGCAGTATTTT

clone_size: .
d_call: TRBD1
v_call: TRBV20-1
j_call: TRBJ1-1
cdr3_aa: CSAIDRGAEAFF
cdr3_nt: TGCAGTGCCATCGACAGGGGCGCTGAAGCTTTCTTT

clone_size: many
d_call: TRBD2
v_call: TRBV10-3
j_call: TRBJ2-2
cdr3_aa: CASGLAGSTGELFF
cdr3_nt: TGTGCCAGTGGACTAGCGGGTTCCACCGGGGAGCTGTTTTTT

clone_size: few
d_call: TRBD2
v_call: TRBV7-6
j_call: TRBJ2-3
cdr3_aa: CASSLPKTSGSTDTQYF
cdr3_nt: TGTGCCAGCAGCTTACCAAAGACTAGCGGAAGCACAGATACGCAGTATTTT

clone_size: few
d_call: .
v_call: TRBV10-2
j_call: TRBJ2-7
cdr3_aa: CAGYCYEQYF
cdr3_nt: TGCGCCGGGTACTGCTACGAGCAGTACTTC

clone_size: .
d_call: .
v_call: TRBV27
j_call: TRBJ2-3
cdr3_aa: CASSFGGSILLPGTDTQYF
cdr3_nt: TGTGCCAGCAGTTTCGGGGGCTCGATACTACTCCCCGGCACAGATACGCAGTATTTT

clone_size: .
d_call: TRBD2
v_call: TRBV6-2/TRBV6-3
j_call: TRBJ2-5
cdr3_aa: CASKGGSLETQYF
cdr3_nt: TGTGCCAGCAAGGGAGGGAGTCTGGAGACCCAGTACTTC

clone_size: many
d_call: TRBD2
v_call: TRBV4-3
j_call: TRBJ2-1
cdr3_aa: CASSQDTAGAYNEQFF
cdr3_nt: TGCGCCAGCAGCCAAGATACGGCGGGAGCCTACAATGAGCAGTTCTTC

clone_size: few
d_call: TRBD1
v_call: TRBV27
j_call: TRBJ2-7
cdr3_aa: CASSQSGTGDYEQYF
cdr3_nt: TGTGCCAGCAGCCAATCCGGGACAGGGGACTACGAGCAGTACTTC

clone_size: few
d_call: .
v_call: TRBV5-6
j_call: TRBJ2-7
cdr3_aa: CASSLVPNYEQYF
cdr3_nt: TGTGCCAGCAGCTTGGTACCCAACTACGAGCAGTACTTC

clone_size: .
d_call: .
v_call: TRBV15
j_call: TRBJ2-2
cdr3_aa: CATSRINGELFF
cdr3_nt: TGTGCCACCAGCAGAATTAACGGGGAGCTGTTTTTT

clone_size: once
d_call: .
v_call: TRBV11-2
j_call: TRBJ2-6
cdr3_aa: CASSLFLALRARGANVLTF
cdr3_nt: TGTGCCAGCAGCTTATTTTTAGCCCTCCGCGCGCGCGGGGCCAACGTCCTGACTTTC

clone_size: .
d_call: .
v_call: TRBV5-1
j_call: TRBJ1-1
cdr3_aa: CASSVGSAETEAFF
cdr3_nt: TGCGCCAGCAGCGTTGGGTCGGCTGAAACTGAAGCTTTCTTT

clone_size: many
d_call: TRBD1
v_call: TRBV5-6
j_call: TRBJ2-7
cdr3_aa: CASSQKTGNDYEQYF
cdr3_nt: TGTGCCAGCAGCCAAAAGACAGGGAATGACTACGAGCAGTACTTC

clone_size: .
d_call: .
v_call: TRBV20-1
j_call: TRBJ1-4
cdr3_aa: CSAGPNEKLFF
cdr3_nt: TGCAGTGCTGGCCCTAATGAAAAACTGTTTTTT

clone_size: few
d_call: TRBD2
v_call: TRBV20-1
j_call: TRBJ2-1
cdr3_aa: CSASQAGGHNEQFF
cdr3_nt: TGCAGTGCTAGTCAAGCGGGAGGGCACAATGAGCAGTTCTTC

clone_size: .
d_call: TRBD1
v_call: TRBV24-1
j_call: TRBJ2-1
cdr3_aa: CATSDPTGINEQFF
cdr3_nt: TGTGCCACCAGTGACCCGACAGGGATCAATGAGCAGTTCTTC

clone_size: many
d_call: .
v_call: TRBV10-3
j_call: TRBJ2-2
cdr3_aa: CAISDFVGNTGELFF
cdr3_nt: TGTGCCATCAGTGATTTTGTGGGGAACACCGGGGAGCTGTTTTTT

clone_size: .
d_call: TRBD2
v_call: TRBV4-1
j_call: TRBJ2-7
cdr3_aa: CASSQVGGRADEQYF
cdr3_nt: TGCGCCAGCAGCCAAGTGGGCGGGAGGGCCGACGAGCAGTACTTC

clone_size: many
d_call: TRBD1
v_call: TRBV12-3/TRBV12-4
j_call: TRBJ1-1
cdr3_aa: CASSFGDRGNTEAFF
cdr3_nt: TGTGCCAGCAGTTTTGGGGACAGGGGGAACACTGAAGCTTTCTTT

clone_size: few
d_call: .
v_call: TRBV5-1
j_call: TRBJ2-5
cdr3_aa: CASSLADPETQYF
cdr3_nt: TGCGCCAGCAGCTTGGCCGACCCAGAGACCCAGTACTTC

clone_size: many
d_call: .
v_call: TRBV12-3/TRBV12-4
j_call: TRBJ2-1
cdr3_aa: CASSLGFDEQFF
cdr3_nt: TGTGCCAGCAGTTTAGGATTCGATGAGCAGTTCTTC

clone_size: .
d_call: .
v_call: TRBV7-9
j_call: TRBJ2-7
cdr3_aa: CASSSLVHEKYF
cdr3_nt: TGTGCCAGCAGCTCCCTGGTTCACGAGAAGTACTTC

clone_size: many
d_call: TRBD2
v_call: TRBV18
j_call: TRBJ2-7
cdr3_aa: CASSQEVGLAGIYEQYF
cdr3_nt: TGTGCCAGCTCACAAGAAGTTGGGCTAGCGGGGATTTACGAGCAGTACTTC

clone_size: few
d_call: TRBD2
v_call: TRBV4-3
j_call: TRBJ2-7
cdr3_aa: CASSREAGGPYEQYF
cdr3_nt: TGCGCCAGCAGCCGGGAAGCGGGAGGGCCCTACGAGCAGTACTTC

clone_size: .
d_call: TRBD2
v_call: TRBV12-3/TRBV12-4
j_call: TRBJ2-2
cdr3_aa: CASSCGTSGRNTGELFF
cdr3_nt: TGTGCCAGCAGCTGTGGGACTAGCGGGAGGAACACCGGGGAGCTGTTTTTT

clone_size: once
d_call: TRBD1
v_call: TRBV4-2
j_call: TRBJ1-4
cdr3_aa: CASSQHDRGLDEKLFF
cdr3_nt: TGTGCCAGCAGCCAACACGACAGGGGGTTGGATGAAAAACTGTTTTTT

clone_size: many
d_call: .
v_call: TRBV20-1
j_call: TRBJ2-7
cdr3_aa: CRARDAYEQYF
cdr3_nt: TGCAGGGCTAGAGATGCCTACGAGCAGTACTTC

clone_size: .
d_call: .
v_call: TRBV7-3
j_call: TRBJ2-3
cdr3_aa: CASSLGATTDTQYF
cdr3_nt: TGTGCCAGCAGCTTAGGGGCCACCACAGATACGCAGTATTTT

clone_size: .
d_call: .
v_call: TRBV18
j_call: TRBJ2-7
cdr3_aa: CASYPTFDYEQYF
cdr3_nt: TGTGCCAGCTACCCTACCTTCGACTACGAGCAGTACTTC

clone_size: few
d_call: .
v_call: TRBV25-1
j_call: TRBJ2-7
cdr3_aa: CASSDQGRYEQYF
cdr3_nt: TGTGCCAGCAGTGACCAGGGGAGGTACGAGCAGTACTTC

clone_size: .
d_call: TRBD1
v_call: TRBV10-2
j_call: TRBJ1-5
cdr3_aa: CASSTRGQGTGQPQHF
cdr3_nt: TGCGCCAGCAGTACCCGAGGACAGGGGACGGGGCAGCCCCAGCATTTT

clone_size: few
d_call: .
v_call: TRBV7-2
j_call: TRBJ2-1
cdr3_aa: CASSFYRASGNEQFF
cdr3_nt: TGTGCCAGCAGCTTCTACAGGGCTAGTGGGAATGAGCAGTTCTTC

clone_size: many
d_call: TRBD1
v_call: TRBV29-1
j_call: TRBJ2-5
cdr3_aa: CSVRGQYQETQYF
cdr3_nt: TGCAGCGTTCGGGGACAGTACCAAGAGACCCAGTACTTC

clone_size: few
d_call: .
v_call: TRBV2
j_call: TRBJ2-3
cdr3_aa: CASTKGPLSDTQYF
cdr3_nt: TGTGCCAGCACTAAGGGACCCCTTTCGGATACGCAGTATTTT

clone_size: few
d_call: .
v_call: TRBV29-1
j_call: TRBJ2-2
cdr3_aa: CSVKGIREYANTGELFF
cdr3_nt: TGCAGCGTTAAAGGGATTAGGGAGTACGCGAACACCGGGGAGCTGTTTTTT

clone_size: few
d_call: .
v_call: TRBV9
j_call: TRBJ2-1
cdr3_aa: CASSADSETYNEQFF
cdr3_nt: TGTGCCAGCAGCGCGGACTCCGAAACCTACAATGAGCAGTTCTTC

clone_size: .
d_call: .
v_call: TRBV5-1
j_call: TRBJ2-3
cdr3_aa: CASSDSVTDTQYF
cdr3_nt: TGCGCCAGCAGTGATAGCGTCACAGATACGCAGTATTTT

clone_size: many
d_call: .
v_call: TRBV20-1
j_call: TRBJ2-1
cdr3_aa: CSARDPGASSYNEQFF
cdr3_nt: TGCAGTGCTAGAGATCCAGGGGCCAGCTCCTACAATGAGCAGTTCTTC

clone_size: .
d_call: TRBD2
v_call: TRBV29-1
j_call: TRBJ2-3
cdr3_aa: CSALTSGLTDTQYF
cdr3_nt: TGCAGCGCCCTGACTAGCGGGCTAACAGATACGCAGTATTTT

clone_size: .
d_call: .
v_call: TRBV5-1
j_call: TRBJ2-2
cdr3_aa: CASSPAANTGELFF
cdr3_nt: TGCGCCAGCAGCCCCGCGGCGAACACCGGGGAGCTGTTTTTT

clone_size: many
d_call: .
v_call: TRBV29-1
j_call: TRBJ2-7
cdr3_aa: CSAAPERGREQYF
cdr3_nt: TGCAGCGCCGCGCCAGAGAGAGGGCGGGAGCAGTACTTC

clone_size: few
d_call: .
v_call: TRBV7-2
j_call: TRBJ2-5
cdr3_aa: CASSPPSDQETQYF
cdr3_nt: TGTGCCAGCAGCCCCCCCAGCGACCAAGAGACCCAGTACTTC

clone_size: .
d_call: .
v_call: TRBV20-1
j_call: TRBJ1-2
cdr3_aa: CSAPDSYYGYTF
cdr3_nt: TGCAGTGCCCCGGACAGTTATTATGGCTACACCTTC

clone_size: few
d_call: .
v_call: TRBV7-8
j_call: TRBJ2-4
cdr3_aa: CASSLAGRLAKNIQYF
cdr3_nt: TGTGCCAGCAGCTTAGCGGGGCGTCTAGCCAAAAACATTCAGTACTTC